This TCR beta chain was retrieved from a study of shared clonotypes between healthy human individuals. Produced via immunoSEQ multiplex PCR; TCRdb's table is partial and in-frame only. This sample has fewer than 1.6 million clones; 98% occur once, and the top ten carry approximately 0.4%. About this clone itself: The junction differs from germline at one of its ends, possibly a read error.

In germline, CDR1 is KGHSH, CDR2 LQKENI. The CDR3 totals 12 residues. The sequenced sample was naive CD4+ T cells sorted from blood. Regarding subset: CD45RA+ positively selected. This sequence joins TRBV18 and TRBJ2-4, with TRBD1 as a possible D gene (6 bases). The receptor was derived from a man younger than 40 in good health. Here the CDR3 reads CASSAQQGEGVF. The DNA for the CDR3 is TGTGCCAGCTCAGCCCAACAGGGTGAAGGGGTCTTC.